This T cell receptor beta chain was documented in a study of blood T cell repertoires in COVID-19. Study background: COVID-19 samples collected from the United States, Italy and Spain covered acute and convalescent phases.

In the original workflow: Amplification from reference gene primers served as the basis for estimated nucleated cell counts. The repertoire was sequenced with immunoSEQ multiplex PCR; TCRdb's copy has only in-frame clones and lacks some. From that table come the V and J calls and clone size; the DNA was used to work out D and trimming. The table has 210,000 or so clones, 75% to 85% seen once. Seattle cases were enrolled at active infection and followed longitudinally. The V segment lost 4 bases and the J segment 0 bases; nucleotides outside the gene matches: 5. CDR1 and CDR2 (germline): SGHRS, YFSETQ. This CDR3 comprises 15 residues. This clone occurred once.

The chain recombines TRBV5-1 with TRBJ2-3; 7 bases align to TRBD2. The sample consisted of peripheral blood. This TCR derives from a woman in her 30s with COVID-19, enrolled during active disease. Here the CDR3 reads CASSPSGDSTDTQYF. CDR3 DNA sequence: TGCGCCAGCAGCCCAAGCGGGGATAGCACAGATACGCAGTATTTT. Full variable domain (rest looked up from reference TRBV5-1 and TRBJ2-3): KAGVTQTPRYLIKTRGQQVTLSCSPISGHRSVSWYQQTPGQGLQFLFEYFSETQRNKGNFPGRFSGRQFSNSRSEMNVSTLELGDSALYLCASSPSGDSTDTQYFGPGTRLTVL.